This T cell receptor (beta chain) originates from a study of cytomegalovirus exposure and HLA in healthy donors. Comments on this clone: Its antigen remains unknown.

Study-level points and caveats: According to the study, 160 or so TCR beta chains were cytomegalovirus-associated. In vitro assays verified that a few CMV-associated chains recognized CMV antigens specifically.

Nominal health characterized the donors when sampled, though unrecorded immune exposures were likely. The PCR contained 60 Vbeta and 13 Jbeta primers. Generated by immunoSEQ multiplex PCR, the TCRdb table keeps only in-frame clones and is missing some. The data show 150,000 to 200,000 clones, 75% to 85% seen once. This sequence originates from a boy between 10 and 17 years old in good health and CMV-seronegative. Sequencing was done on a sample of PBMCs.

This CDR3 reads CASSFRPGARTEAFF. In DNA form, the CDR3 reads TGTGCCAGCAGCTTTCGGCCAGGGGCAAGGACTGAAGCTTTCTTT. This chain joins TRBV7-6 and TRBJ1-1; tentative D call: TRBD1 (6 bases). The germline V gene encodes CDR1 SGHVS and CDR2 FNYEAQ. V was trimmed by 3 bases and J by 5 bases, leaving 16 bases between them. The CDR3 totals 15 residues.